The rows below give T cell receptor beta chains drawn from one sample of a study of PD-L1 blockade in urothelial cancer. TCRdb's table, derived via immunoSEQ multiplex PCR, lists solely in-frame clones and lacks some. Among over 70,000 clones listed, approximately 82% were seen once. Source: PBMCs, taken around atezolizumab (anti-PD-L1) treatment. The source of these receptors is a man aged 70 or older with urothelial cancer. CDR3s include the opening cysteine and the closing phenylalanine or tryptophan. Each record gives: V gene, J gene, D gene, clone size, CDR3 DNA, CDR3 protein. A D gene is named only where the DNA matches it firmly. Size values are once, few and many counts, or a class for expanded clones, and some rows have none.

TRBV4-1,TRBJ2-1,TRBD2,.,TGCGCCAGCAGCCAAGATGCAAGCGGGGGGGCCTATGAGCAGTTCTTC,CASSQDASGGAYEQFF
TRBV18,TRBJ2-2,.,.,TGTGCCAGCTCACCAGGGGGACTTAACACCGGGGAGCTGTTTTTT,CASSPGGLNTGELFF
TRBV7-9,TRBJ2-5,TRBD2,.,TGTGCCAGCAGCTCCCGGACTAGCGGGGCCCTACAAGAGACCCAGTACTTC,CASSSRTSGALQETQYF
TRBV5-8,TRBJ2-3,TRBD2,.,TGTGCCAGCAGCCCCGGGACTAGCGGGAGCACAGATACGCAGTATTTT,CASSPGTSGSTDTQYF
TRBV5-4,TRBJ2-2,TRBD1,.,TGTGCCAGCAGCTTGGGACAGGGGACAGGGGAGCTGTTTTTT,CASSLGQGTGELFF
TRBV30,TRBJ2-1,TRBD2,.,TGTGCCCTCCAGCCGGGACTAGCCTATGACCCGAGCGAGCAGTTCTTC,CALQPGLAYDPSEQFF
TRBV6-1,TRBJ1-2,.,.,TGTGCCAGCCCCGGGACTAACTATGGCTACACCTTC,CASPGTNYGYTF
TRBV12-2,TRBJ2-4,.,.,TGTGCAAGTCGCCCTTGGTGGGGGCCTAGCCCCAAAAACATTCAGTACTTC,CASRPWWGPSPKNIQYF
TRBV7-3,TRBJ2-1,.,.,TGTGCCAGCAGCTTAGGCGGAGCCTTCGGTGAGCAGTTCTTC,CASSLGGAFGEQFF
TRBV6-5,TRBJ2-3,.,.,TGTGCCAGCAGTTACTCGGGGGGGCCCGCAGATACGCAGTATTTT,CASSYSGGPADTQYF
TRBV9,TRBJ2-1,.,once,TGTGCCAGCAGCGTAGGGTTCAGGGGGGACTGGGCCCAAAATGAGCAGTTCTTC,CASSVGFRGDWAQNEQFF
TRBV27,TRBJ2-3,TRBD2,.,TGTGCCAGCAGCGGACTAGCGGAAAGCACAGATACGCAGTATTTT,CASSGLAESTDTQYF
TRBV19,TRBJ1-1,.,.,TGTGCCAGTAGTGCGAAGCCAGACAGGGAAGCTTTCTTT,CASSAKPDREAFF
TRBV11-2,TRBJ2-3,TRBD2,few,TGTGCCAGCAGCACCAGCGGGGGTGATACGCAGTATTTT,CASSTSGGDTQYF
TRBV10-1,TRBJ2-7,.,.,TGCGCCAGCAGTGAACTAGCCCCCTCCTACGAGCAGTACTTC,CASSELAPSYEQYF
TRBV18,TRBJ1-2,TRBD1,.,TGTGCCAGCTCACCAACCGGGACAGGGGAGGAAGGCTACACCTTC,CASSPTGTGEEGYTF
TRBV11-1,TRBJ2-7,.,.,TGTGCCAGCAGCTCCCCGACAGCCTACGAGCAGTACTTC,CASSSPTAYEQYF
TRBV7-3,TRBJ2-7,TRBD2,.,TGTGCCAGCAGTCTAAGCGGGGGGGCCAACGAGCAGTACTTC,CASSLSGGANEQYF
TRBV7-9,TRBJ2-4,TRBD2,.,TGTGCCAGCAGCTCCCTCTGGACTAGCGGGAGTAAAAACATTCAGTACTTC,CASSSLWTSGSKNIQYF
TRBV7-2,TRBJ2-3,.,.,TGTGCCAGCAGCTTGGAACGCGGAGATACGCAGTATTTT,CASSLERGDTQYF
TRBV19,TRBJ1-5,TRBD1,once,TGTGCCAGTAGTAAACGGGACAGGGATCAGCCCCAGCATTTT,CASSKRDRDQPQHF
TRBV6-4,TRBJ1-5,TRBD1,few,TGTGCCAGCAGCCTAGACAGGGATCAGCCCCAGCATTTT,CASSLDRDQPQHF
TRBV7-8,TRBJ2-7,TRBD2,.,TGTGCCAGCAGCCCAGGACTAGCGGGGTTCTCCTACGAGCAGTACTTC,CASSPGLAGFSYEQYF
TRBV11-2,TRBJ2-7,.,.,TGTGCCAGCAGCGCAGGGGTATACGAGCAGTACTTC,CASSAGVYEQYF
TRBV6-1,TRBJ1-5,.,.,TGTGCCAGCAGCCCTGAGGGTAACCAGCCCCAGCATTTT,CASSPEGNQPQHF
TRBV9,TRBJ2-7,.,few,TGTGCCAGCAGCTCCATGAGTGGCAGGGGGGCCTACGAGCAGTACTTC,CASSSMSGRGAYEQYF
TRBV6-6,TRBJ1-1,.,few,TGTGCCAGCAGTCTTCCGAGGGCTGAAGCTTTCTTT,CASSLPRAEAFF
TRBV5-8,TRBJ1-5,TRBD1,once,TGTGCCAGCAGCTTCACAGGGGGCAATCAGCCCCAGCATTTT,CASSFTGGNQPQHF
TRBV18,TRBJ1-5,.,.,TGTGCCAGCTCTCCGACGACAGCTTATAGCAATCAGCCCCAGCATTTT,CASSPTTAYSNQPQHF
TRBV5-1,TRBJ2-5,TRBD1,few,TGCGCCAGCAGCTTCTCCGGGACAGGTGGAGAGACCCAGTACTTC,CASSFSGTGGETQYF
TRBV5-1,TRBJ2-2,.,.,TGCGCCAGCAGCTTGTCAAGGGGTGAGGTCGGGGAGCTGTTTTTT,CASSLSRGEVGELFF
TRBV5-6,TRBJ1-1,.,few,TGTGCCAGCAGCTCCGCCAGTGGTAACACTGAAGCTTTCTTT,CASSSASGNTEAFF
TRBV6-1,TRBJ2-1,.,.,TGTGCCAGCAGTGAAGCGCCCGGGGGAGCCTGGGAGCAGTTCTTC,CASSEAPGGAWEQFF
TRBV19,TRBJ2-3,.,.,TGTGCCAGTAGTATGGGAGTAGCAAGGCCAGATACGCAGTATTTT,CASSMGVARPDTQYF
TRBV5-6,TRBJ1-6,.,once,TGTGCCAGCAGCTTGATGGGGGCTACTTATAATTCACCCCTCCACTTT,CASSLMGATYNSPLHF
TRBV7-3,TRBJ2-6,.,once,TGTGCCAGCAGCTTTAACAGGGCGGCTGGTGGGGCCAACGTCCTGACTTTC,CASSFNRAAGGANVLTF
TRBV10-3,TRBJ1-3,.,.,TGTGCCATCGACTTAGGAAACACCATATATTTT,CAIDLGNTIYF
TRBV28,TRBJ1-4,.,once,TGTGCCAGCAGTCCCCTAGGGGTACCTAATGAAAAACTGTTTTTT,CASSPLGVPNEKLFF
TRBV6-1,TRBJ2-2,.,.,TGTGCCAGCAGTGAGGGGGGGCTGACCGGGGAGCTGTTTTTT,CASSEGGLTGELFF
TRBV2,TRBJ1-5,TRBD1,few,TGTGCCAGCATCGACAGGGTAGGTCAGCCCCAGCATTTT,CASIDRVGQPQHF